This T cell receptor (beta chain) was observed in a study of CXCR3-negative and CXCR3-positive naive CD8 T cells. Notes on the study in general: For CXCR3-positive naive cells, TRB CDR3s were more hydrophobic than those of CXCR3-negative naive cells.

Libraries of TRB cDNA were made by 5' RACE and carried UMIs. TCRdb re-called the 5' RACE reads, yielding one record per CDR3 amino acid sequence without DNA. In all, the sample yields about 53,000 distinct CDR3 sequences. As concerns this clonotype: Its antigen is unidentified.

Specimen: naive CXCR3+ CD8+ T cells from blood. Subset given: CD45RO-CCR7+CD27+CD95- naive CD8+ T cells expressing CXCR3 (TNR3+). This TCR was recovered from a human donor in good health. Some clones in this sample may be carry-over from other donors' samples.

CDR3 region: CASSPRDCSYEQYF. V gene TRBV4-2 combines with J gene TRBJ2-7; TCRdb indicates TRBD2, and absent DNA this call remains unverified. The CDR3 length is 14 residues. CDR1 and CDR2 (germline): LGHNA, YNFKEQ.